A single sample gave rise to the 20 T cell receptor beta chains below, sequenced in a study of T cells after yellow fever vaccination. TCRdb independently ran MiXCR on the 5' RACE reads; one entry per CDR3 protein. Of under 700,000 distinct CDR3 sequences listed, around 17% are singletons. The source material was PBMCs, sampled more than 4 days after the first yellow fever vaccination. These receptors all come from a man in his late teens or twenties who received the YFV17D yellow fever vaccine.

This chain connects TRBV10-3 to TRBJ1-5, with 8 bases fitting TRBD1. Germline trimming cut 8 bases from V and 1 base from J; bases unmatched to any gene: 4. Germline assignment: CDR1 ENHRY and CDR2 SYGVKD. The length of the CDR3 is 14 residues. The CDR3 DNA is TGTGCCATCGGCACAGGGGGAAGCAATCAGCCCCAGCATTTT. This codes for CAIGTGGSNQPQHF.

This clonotype has more than one count but fewer than ten. The chain joins TRBV5-1 to TRBJ2-7; D tentatively reads TRBD1 or TRBD2 (5 bases each). This CDR3 has 13 residues. CDR1 is SGHRS and CDR2 is YFSETQ in the germline V gene. V lost 0 bases to trimming and J lost 10 bases, with 14 bases between them. CDR3 residues: CASSLGGAADQYF. The CDR3 nucleotides read TGCGCCAGCAGCTTGGGAGGGGCAGCCGATCAGTACTTC.

The CDR3 sequence: CASSQTQTGGLGYTF. Written as DNA, the CDR3 is TGTGCCAGCAGCCAGACTCAGACAGGGGGATTGGGCTACACCTTC. This sequence joins TRBV3-1 and TRBJ1-2; 9 nucleotides match TRBD1. The V and J ends lost 3 bases and 8 bases, in that order; junction bases with no gene match: 10. The CDR3 has 15 residues. Germline V CDR1 and CDR2: LGHDT, YNNKEL (reference sequence).

CDR3 sequence reads: CATPGTEDSTDTQYF. Here the CDR3 DNA reads TGTGCCACCCCCGGGACTGAAGATAGCACAGATACGCAGTATTTT. The chain recombines TRBV24-1 with TRBJ2-3, with D maybe TRBD2 (6 bases). CDR1 is KGHDR and CDR2 is SFDVKD in the germline V gene. Deletions cut 9 bases from V and 0 bases from J, with 15 bases between. The CDR3 is 15 residues long.

This clonotype has a handful of counts. The genes are TRBV29-1 and TRBJ2-1; 7 bases agree with TRBD2. Germline V CDR1 and CDR2: SQVTM, ANQGSEA. V gave up 4 bases and J gave up 2 bases; unmatched junction bases: 2. The CDR3 sequence is 13 residues long. The CDR3 loop reads CSVGGRAYNEQFF. The CDR3 DNA reads as TGCAGCGTTGGAGGGAGGGCCTACAATGAGCAGTTCTTC.

The chain carries TRBV5-1 and TRBJ2-5; the D is unclear. V lost 5 bases and J 5 bases, leaving 13 bases between the germline ends. The CDR3 is 13 amino acids. The germline CDR1 and CDR2 sequences are SGHRS and YFSETQ. The CDR3 sequence: CASRPAIGETQYF. CDR3 coding DNA: TGCGCCAGCAGACCCGCTATTGGGGAGACCCAGTACTTC.

The CDR3 sequence: CASSPRQGMDEKLFF. For the CDR3, the DNA is TGTGCCAGCAGCCCCCGACAGGGAATGGACGAAAAACTGTTTTTT. The chain combines TRBV7-6 with TRBJ1-4, with 7 bases lining up with TRBD1. Trimming removed 5 bases from V and 8 bases from J; junction bases left unmatched: 11. CDR1 SGHVS and CDR2 FNYEAQ come from the germline V gene. This CDR3 region has 15 residues.

J is TRBJ1-2 and V is TRBV12-3 or TRBV12-4, with TRBD1 matching 9 bases. The junction had 2 bases not matched to a gene; V was cut back by 6 bases and J by 0 bases. The CDR3 length is 14 residues. The CDR3 loop is CASSGTGSNYGYTF. In DNA, the CDR3 is TGTGCCAGCAGCGGGACAGGGTCTAACTATGGCTACACCTTC.

Written as DNA, the CDR3 is TGTGCCAGCAGCTTAGGACCCGGGTCTGGGGCCAACGTCCTGACTTTC. Translating gives CASSLGPGSGANVLTF. The gene calls are TRBV7-6 and TRBJ2-6, with D hard to call. Trimming pared 1 base from V and 1 base from J, leaving 8 bases between. Germline CDR1 reads SGHVS; CDR2 reads FNYEAQ. The length of the CDR3 is 16 residues. The full variable domain, rest sourced from reference TRBV7-6 and TRBJ2-6, is GAGVSQSPRYKVTKRGQDVALRCDPISGHVSLYWYRQALGQGPEFLTYFNYEAQQDKSGLPNDRFSAERPEGSISTLTIQRTEQRDSAMYRCASSLGPGSGANVLTFGAGSRLTVL.

This clonotype appeared a few times. V gene TRBV4-1 combines with J gene TRBJ2-7; 8 bases line up with TRBD2. J was trimmed by 3 bases and V by 0 bases; bases with no gene match: 4. The CDR3 has 15 amino acids. Germline V gene lookup returns CDR1 MGHRA and CDR2 YSYEKL. CDR3 in amino acids: CASSQDSGDYYEQYV. The DNA for the CDR3 is TGCGCCAGCAGCCAAGATAGCGGGGATTACTACGAGCAGTACGTC.

V gene TRBV4-1 combines with J gene TRBJ2-5, with no clear D. This CDR3 spans 15 amino acids. V gave up 2 bases and J gave up 2 bases, with 12 bases separating them. Germline CDR1 and CDR2: MGHRA and YSYEKL. CDR3: CASSQTGPYQETQYF. The CDR3, as DNA: TGCGCCAGCAGCCAAACTGGCCCTTATCAAGAGACCCAGTACTTC.

This chain uses TRBV7-2 with TRBJ2-7; 7 bases agree with TRBD2. This CDR3 spans 14 amino acids. The V and J ends lost 1 base and 9 bases, in that order; junction bases with no gene match: 9. Germline assignment: CDR1 SGHTA and CDR2 FQGNSA. The CDR3 region is CASSLEPAGTMQYF. The CDR3 DNA reads as TGTGCCAGCAGCTTAGAGCCGGCAGGGACTATGCAGTACTTC.

This clonotype appeared a few times. This rearrangement joins TRBV20-1 to TRBJ2-5; D might be TRBD2 (6 bases). Germline CDR1 is DFQATT and CDR2 is SNEGSKA (reference sequence). There are 14 residues in the CDR3. The V end was cut by 5 bases, the J end by 6 bases, with 19 bases between. This chain's CDR3 is CSALSGDGVKTQYF. The CDR3 DNA reads as TGCAGTGCTCTTAGCGGAGACGGAGTTAAGACCCAGTACTTC.

The chain couples TRBV11-3 to TRBJ2-6; D unresolved. Germline CDR1 and CDR2: SGHNT and YENEEA. The CDR3 is 13 amino acids. V dropped 5 bases and J dropped 6 bases, with 8 bases sitting between them. The CDR3: CASSPDPANVLTF. The CDR3 DNA reads TGTGCCAGCAGCCCCGACCCGGCCAACGTCCTGACTTTC.

This clonotype appeared many times. The V call is TRBV7-3, the J call TRBJ2-3, with unresolved D. CDR1 SGHTA and CDR2 FQGTGA come from the germline V gene. Deletions cut 0 bases from V and 1 base from J, with 2 bases between. CDR3 size: 13 residues. The CDR3 DNA reads TGTGCCAGCAGCTTAACTGGCACAGATACGCAGTATTTT. Translating it yields CASSLTGTDTQYF.

This sequence joins TRBV5-4 and TRBJ2-3; D remains unclear. CDR1 is SGHNT and CDR2 is YYREEE in the germline V gene (reference sequence). V shed 5 bases and J shed 2 bases, with 12 bases lying between them. The length of the CDR3 is 14 residues. This CDR3 reads CASRSLGITDTQYF. CDR3 in DNA: TGTGCCAGCAGGTCTTTAGGGATCACAGATACGCAGTATTTT. The whole variable domain, remainder taken from reference TRBV5-4 and TRBJ2-3, is ETGVTQSPTHLIKTRGQQVTLRCSSQSGHNTVSWYQQALGQGPQFIFQYYREEENGRGNFPPRFSGLQFPNYSSELNVNALELDDSALYLCASRSLGITDTQYFGPGTRLTVL.

The sample holds one count of this clonotype. The rearrangement uses TRBV4-1 and TRBJ1-2, with D possibly being TRBD1 (5 bases). V was trimmed by 1 base and J by 2 bases, leaving 11 bases between them. Germline V gene data show CDR1 as MGHRA and CDR2 as YSYEKL. The CDR3 length is 15 residues. DNA of the CDR3: TGCGCCAGCAGCCAAGGTCGGGGCGGGAACTATGGCTACACCTTC. Protein sequence: CASSQGRGGNYGYTF.

This clonotype was detected only a few times. The chain carries TRBV23-1 and TRBJ2-7, with D perhaps given as TRBD1 or TRBD2 (5 bases each). TRBV23-1 is sorted into the ORF group, with uncertain function. This CDR3 contains 17 residues. V lost 4 bases and J lost 1, with 20 bases in between. CDR3 region: CASSPYPGPWESYEQYF. CDR3 DNA: TGCGCCAGCAGTCCATATCCGGGACCCTGGGAATCCTACGAGCAGTACTTC.

The V call is TRBV11-1, the J call TRBJ1-2, with 7 bases that match TRBD1. Germline V gene sequence: CDR1 SGHAT, CDR2 FQDESV (reference sequence). Unmatched junction bases numbered 16, after V lost 7 bases and J lost 2 bases. The CDR3 is made up of 17 amino acids. DNA of the CDR3: TGTGCCAGCACCACGAGGATGGGTCAGGGGGGGAACTATGGCTACACCTTC. Its protein is CASTTRMGQGGNYGYTF. Full variable domain (missing parts from reference TRBV11-1 and TRBJ1-2): EAEVAQSPRYKITEKSQAVAFWCDPISGHATLYWYRQILGQGPELLVQFQDESVVDDSQLPKDRFSAERLKGVDSTLKIQPAELGDSAMYLCASTTRMGQGGNYGYTFGSGTRLTVV.

This clonotype was seen a handful of times. The chain links TRBV7-9 to TRBJ1-1; D might be TRBD1 (6 bases). This CDR3 is built from 14 residues. Trimming pared 3 bases from V and 2 bases from J, leaving 10 bases between. CDR1 and CDR2 from the germline V gene are SEHNR and FQNEAQ (reference sequence). The CDR3 region has the DNA TGTGCCAGCAGCTTCCAGACAGGAAACACTGAAGCTTTCTTT. Its protein is CASSFQTGNTEAFF. Together with reference TRBV7-9 and TRBJ1-1, the CDR3 gives the full variable domain: DTGVSQNPRHKITKRGQNVTFRCDPISEHNRLYWYRQTLGQGPEFLTYFQNEAQLEKSRLLSDRFSAERPKGSFSTLEIQRTEQGDSAMYLCASSFQTGNTEAFFGQGTRLTVV.